The clone carrying this TCR beta chain has a handful of counts. Its cognate antigen is unknown. With 2 bases removed from V and 1 base from J, the gap between germline ends came to 11 bases. Germline CDR1 GTSNPN, CDR2 SVGIG (reference sequence). The CDR3 sequence is 14 residues long. The data originate from a study of cytomegalovirus exposure and HLA in healthy donors. General study results and limits: The study recorded 150 to 200 TCR beta chains that were cytomegalovirus-associated.

Primers for the PCR totalled 60 Vbeta and 13 Jbeta. Some clones are missing from TCRdb's copy, which holds only in-frame ones; the method was immunoSEQ multiplex PCR. The data contain 150,000 to 200,000 clones, roughly 80% of them singletons. This chain links TRBV30 with TRBJ1-2; unclear D gene. What was sequenced was PBMCs. The TCR sequence derives from a female donor in good health and CMV-seronegative. In nucleotides, the CDR3 is TGTGCCTGGAGTTACGGTCTAATTAACTATGGCTACACCTTC. It is translated as CAWSYGLINYGYTF.